The rows below give T cell receptor beta chains drawn from one sample of a study of blood T cell repertoires in COVID-19. The protocol was immunoSEQ multiplex PCR, while the TCRdb copy is restricted to in-frame clones and leaves out a portion. The sample has about 270,000 clones, 75% to 90% seen once. The sequencing sample was made of PBMCs or T cells enriched from blood (not recorded which). These receptors were taken from a woman aged 18-29 years who had recovered from COVID-19. The CDR3 runs from the conserved cysteine through the conserved F or W. Fields, in order: CDR3 DNA, CDR3 protein, J gene, D gene, clone size, CDR3 length, V gene. The D gene is left open where the match is weak. Clone size, where shown, is once, few, many, or a class for clones that have expanded.

TGTGCCATTAAAGCGGACAGGGGGCTCTCTGAAGCTTTCTTT | CAIKADRGLSEAFF | TRBJ1-1 | TRBD1 | . | 14 | TRBV10-3
TGTGCCAGCAGTTGGACAGCAACTAATGAAAAACTGTTTTTT | CASSWTATNEKLFF | TRBJ1-4 | . | . | 14 | TRBV2
TGTGCCAGCAGTGAAAAACAGGACAGGTTGACAGATACGCAGTATTTT | CASSEKQDRLTDTQYF | TRBJ2-3 | TRBD1 | . | 16 | TRBV28
TGCGCCAGCAGCTTATCCGGGACAGGGATCGAGCAGTACTTC | CASSLSGTGIEQYF | TRBJ2-7 | TRBD1 | . | 14 | TRBV5-1
TGTGCCAGCAGCTCCAGCGGGGGCCGCTCCACAGATACGCAGTATTTT | CASSSSGGRSTDTQYF | TRBJ2-3 | TRBD2 | . | 16 | TRBV13
TGCGCCAGCAGCGCTTTAGAAGGCAGGGGATTGAATGAGCAGTTCTTC | CASSALEGRGLNEQFF | TRBJ2-1 | . | . | 16 | TRBV5-1
TGTGCCAGCAGGACCGAGGGAACCTATGGCTACACCTTC | CASRTEGTYGYTF | TRBJ1-2 | . | . | 13 | TRBV12-3/TRBV12-4
TGTGCCAGCAGGTCGACAGGCGCCTACGAGCAGTACTTC | CASRSTGAYEQYF | TRBJ2-7 | . | . | 13 | TRBV12-3/TRBV12-4
TGTGCCGGTGAACAGGGGTTGGGCACTGAAGCTTTCTTT | CAGEQGLGTEAFF | TRBJ1-1 | TRBD1 | . | 13 | TRBV6-5
TGTGCCAGCATCCCTGAGCGGGGGGAAGACACCGGGGAGCTGTTTTTT | CASIPERGEDTGELFF | TRBJ2-2 | TRBD2 | . | 16 | TRBV2
TGTGCCAGCAGCTCTGGACAGGGGCTCCGACCTAACTATGGCTACACCTTC | CASSSGQGLRPNYGYTF | TRBJ1-2 | TRBD1 | few | 17 | TRBV5-6